This TCR beta chain was retrieved from a study of PD-L1 blockade in urothelial cancer. The CDR3 runs to 17 residues. In germline, CDR1 is MNHEY, CDR2 SMNVEV (reference sequence). J gave up 2 bases and V 0 bases, and 5 bases lay outside the gene matches. Produced via immunoSEQ multiplex PCR; TCRdb's table is partial and in-frame only. This repertoire shows tens of thousands of clones, 70% to 90% found once; its top ten account for roughly 1.6%. Time point specified: pretreatment peripheral blood. The clonotype comes from an older man with urothelial cancer. The sample in question was PBMCs, obtained around atezolizumab (anti-PD-L1) treatment. The gene calls are TRBV27 and TRBJ2-2; TRBD1 aligns across 8 bases. CDR3 sequence (DNA): TGTGCCAGCAGTTTATCCGGAACAGGGGGTAACACCGGGGAGCTGTTTTTT. It translates to CASSLSGTGGNTGELFF.